This T cell receptor (beta chain) appears in the sequencing data of a study of metastatic and nonmetastatic thyroid tumors. The CDR3 runs 16 residues. V lost 1 base and J lost 1, with 13 bases in between. Germline CDR1 and CDR2: SGHNT and YYREEE (reference sequence). Thyroid surgery was performed in patients who had received no treatment beforehand. This clone was counted at least ten times. TCRdb re-clonotyped the PCR reads via MiXCR. The repertoire holds about 19,000 clones, with 16% as singletons. V is TRBV5-4 and J is TRBJ2-3; no definite D call. This TCR came from a male donor with papillary thyroid cancer or a benign thyroid nodule (not recorded which). Some clones in this sample may be carry-over from other donors' samples. The specimen was blood. The DNA for the CDR3 is TGTGCCAGCAGCTTGATGGCATTTCGGGGCACAGATACGCAGTATTTT. Translating gives CASSLMAFRGTDTQYF.